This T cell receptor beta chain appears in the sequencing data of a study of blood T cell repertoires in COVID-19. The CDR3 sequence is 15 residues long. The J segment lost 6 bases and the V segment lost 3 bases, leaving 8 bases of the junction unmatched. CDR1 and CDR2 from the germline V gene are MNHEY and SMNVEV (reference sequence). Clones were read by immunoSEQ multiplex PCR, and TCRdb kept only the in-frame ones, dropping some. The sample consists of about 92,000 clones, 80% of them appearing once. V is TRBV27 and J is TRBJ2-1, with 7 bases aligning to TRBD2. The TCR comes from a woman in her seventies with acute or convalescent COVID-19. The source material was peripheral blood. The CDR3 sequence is CASSFLGSGINEQFF. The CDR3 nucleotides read TGTGCCAGCAGTTTCCTTGGGAGCGGGATCAATGAGCAGTTCTTC.